This T cell receptor beta chain was captured by sequencing in a study of CXCR3-negative and CXCR3-positive naive CD8 T cells. Study at large: The libraries together contributed some 150 million TRB reads, each supplying about 1.5 +/- 0.3 million. Overall study results and limits: The TRB CDR3s that CXCR3-positive naive cells carried were more hydrophobic than those of CXCR3-negative naive cells. Both of the naive subsets showed about the same high diversity, but memory CD8+ cells had much less. Memory, not naive, CXCR3-negative and CXCR3-positive cells differed in TRBV-TRBJ usage.

The CDR3 runs to 15 residues. Germline CDR1 and CDR2: LNHNV and YYDKDF (reference sequence). Within the CD8+ T cell compartment, naive cells were CD45RO-CCR7+CD27+CD95-. Points on this clonotype: The antigen is not known.

Researchers prepared the TRB cDNA libraries using 5' RACE with UMI labels. From its re-call of the 5' RACE reads, TCRdb lists each CDR3 protein once, without DNA. This sample contains 100,000 or so distinct CDR3 sequences. The sample was naive CXCR3+ CD8+ T cells from blood. Stated subset: CD45RO-CCR7+CD27+CD95- naive CD8+ T cells expressing CXCR3 (TNR3+). V gene TRBV15 combines with J gene TRBJ2-3; the TRBD2 assignment by TCRdb is unverifiable without DNA. The clonotype comes from a human donor in good health. Some clones in this sample may be carry-over from other donors' samples. The CDR3 reads CATTPDSRYTDTQYF.